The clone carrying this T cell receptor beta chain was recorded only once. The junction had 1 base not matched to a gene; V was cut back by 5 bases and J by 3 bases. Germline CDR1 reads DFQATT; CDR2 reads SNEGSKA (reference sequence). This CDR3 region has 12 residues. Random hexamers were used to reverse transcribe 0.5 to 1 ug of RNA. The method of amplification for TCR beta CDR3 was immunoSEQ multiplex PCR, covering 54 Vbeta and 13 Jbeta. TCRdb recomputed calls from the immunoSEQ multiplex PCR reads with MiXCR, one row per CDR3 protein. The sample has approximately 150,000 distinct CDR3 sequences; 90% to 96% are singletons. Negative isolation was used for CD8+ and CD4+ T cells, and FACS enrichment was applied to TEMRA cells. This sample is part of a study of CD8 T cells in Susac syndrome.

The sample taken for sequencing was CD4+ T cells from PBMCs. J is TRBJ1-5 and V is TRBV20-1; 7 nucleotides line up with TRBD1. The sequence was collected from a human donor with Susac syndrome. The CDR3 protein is CSAGTVNQPQHF. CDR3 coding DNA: TGCAGTGCTGGGACAGTCAATCAGCCCCAGCATTTT.